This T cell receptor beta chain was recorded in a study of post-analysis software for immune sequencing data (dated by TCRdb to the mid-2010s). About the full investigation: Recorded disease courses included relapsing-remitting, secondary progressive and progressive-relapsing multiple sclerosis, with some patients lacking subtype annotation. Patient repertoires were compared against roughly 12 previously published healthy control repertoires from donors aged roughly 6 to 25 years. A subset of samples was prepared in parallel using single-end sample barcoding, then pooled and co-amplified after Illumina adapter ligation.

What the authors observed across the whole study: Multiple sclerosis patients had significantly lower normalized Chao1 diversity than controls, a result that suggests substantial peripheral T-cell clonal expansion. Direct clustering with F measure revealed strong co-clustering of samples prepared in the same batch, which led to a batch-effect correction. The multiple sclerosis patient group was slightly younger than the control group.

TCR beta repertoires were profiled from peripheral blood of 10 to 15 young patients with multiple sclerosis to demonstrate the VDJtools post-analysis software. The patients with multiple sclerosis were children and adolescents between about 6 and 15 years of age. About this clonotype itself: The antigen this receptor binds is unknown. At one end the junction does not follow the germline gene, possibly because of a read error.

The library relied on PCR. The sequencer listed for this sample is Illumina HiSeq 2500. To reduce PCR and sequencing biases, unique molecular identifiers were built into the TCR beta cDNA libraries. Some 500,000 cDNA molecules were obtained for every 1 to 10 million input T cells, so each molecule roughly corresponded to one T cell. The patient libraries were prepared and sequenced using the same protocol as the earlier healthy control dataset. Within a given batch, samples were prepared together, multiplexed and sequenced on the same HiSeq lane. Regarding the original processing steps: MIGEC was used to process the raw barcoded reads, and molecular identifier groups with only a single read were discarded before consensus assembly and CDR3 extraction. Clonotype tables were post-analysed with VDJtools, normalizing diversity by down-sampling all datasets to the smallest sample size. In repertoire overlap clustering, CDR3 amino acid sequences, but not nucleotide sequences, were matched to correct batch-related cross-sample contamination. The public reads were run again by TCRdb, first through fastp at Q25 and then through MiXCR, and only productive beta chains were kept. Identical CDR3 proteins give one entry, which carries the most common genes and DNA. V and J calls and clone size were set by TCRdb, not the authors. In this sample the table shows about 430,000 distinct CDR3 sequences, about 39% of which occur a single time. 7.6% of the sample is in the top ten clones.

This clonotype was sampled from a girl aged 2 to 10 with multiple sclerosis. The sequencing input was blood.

The CDR3 reads CASSLRTGSVYEQYF. The bases are TGCGCCAGCAGCTTAAGGACTGGGAGCGTCTACGAGCAGTACTTC. In this chain, TRBV7-2 is recombined with TRBJ2-5, and possibly TRBD2, on 5 matching bases. The better agreement between TRBJ2-7 and the DNA end casts doubt on the J call. Based on the germline V gene, the CDR1 and CDR2 sequences are SGHTA and FQGNSA. From the cysteine through the phenylalanine, the CDR3 covers 15 amino acids. This entry keeps only the CDR3 DNA: 45 bases, framed from base 1.